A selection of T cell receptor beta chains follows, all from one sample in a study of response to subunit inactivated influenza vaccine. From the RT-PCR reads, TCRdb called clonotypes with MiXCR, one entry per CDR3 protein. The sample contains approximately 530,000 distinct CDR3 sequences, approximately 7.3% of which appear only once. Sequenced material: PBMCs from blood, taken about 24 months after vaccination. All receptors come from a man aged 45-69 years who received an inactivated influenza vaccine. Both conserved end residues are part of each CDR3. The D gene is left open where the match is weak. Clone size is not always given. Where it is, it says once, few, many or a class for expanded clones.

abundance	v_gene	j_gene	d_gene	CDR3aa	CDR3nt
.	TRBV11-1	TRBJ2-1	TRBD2	CASSIGTSGYNEQFF	TGTGCCAGCAGTATCGGGACTAGTGGCTACAATGAGCAGTTCTTC
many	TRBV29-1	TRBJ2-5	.	CSVALETQYF	TGCAGCGTTGCACTTGAGACCCAGTACTTC
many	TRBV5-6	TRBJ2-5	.	CASSLVGSSGYQETQYF	TGTGCCAGCAGCTTGGTCGGCAGTAGCGGCTACCAAGAGACCCAGTACTTC
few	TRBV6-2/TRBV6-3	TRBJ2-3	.	CASSYSPRNTDTQYF	TGTGCCAGCAGTTACTCACCGCGGAACACAGATACGCAGTATTTT
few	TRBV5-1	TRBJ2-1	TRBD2	CASSPRTSADEQFF	TGCGCCAGCAGCCCGCGGACTAGCGCCGATGAGCAGTTCTTC
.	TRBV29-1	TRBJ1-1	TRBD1	CSARDRRKTEAFF	TGCAGCGCGCGGGACAGGAGGAAAACTGAAGCTTTCTTT
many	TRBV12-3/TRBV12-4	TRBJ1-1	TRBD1	CASSLTLGQGSTEAFF	TGTGCCAGCAGTTTGACCCTAGGACAGGGGAGTACTGAAGCTTTCTTT
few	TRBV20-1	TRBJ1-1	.	CSVLPGNTEAFF	TGCAGTGTCCTACCGGGAAACACTGAAGCTTTCTTT
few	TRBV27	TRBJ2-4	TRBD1	CATRDRDPAKNIQYF	TGTGCCACTCGGGACAGGGACCCGGCCAAAAACATTCAGTACTTC
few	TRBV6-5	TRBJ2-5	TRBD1	CASSYTGQGGVETQYF	TGTGCCAGCAGTTACACAGGACAGGGGGGGGTGGAGACCCAGTACTTC
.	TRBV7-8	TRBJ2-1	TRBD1	CASSHGQGLNEQFF	TGTGCCAGCAGCCATGGACAGGGATTAAATGAGCAGTTCTTC
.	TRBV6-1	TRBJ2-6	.	CASRTQGSGANVLTF	TGTGCCAGCAGGACTCAGGGATCCGGGGCCAACGTCCTGACTTTC
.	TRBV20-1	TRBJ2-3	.	CSASEGWSTDTQYF	TGCAGTGCTAGTGAGGGTTGGAGCACAGATACGCAGTATTTT
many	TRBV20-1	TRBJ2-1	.	CSAAFNNEQFF	TGCAGTGCCGCCTTTAACAATGAGCAGTTCTTC
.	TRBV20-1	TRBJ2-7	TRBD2	CSARAPKIGLADSLEQYF	TGCAGTGCGCGAGCACCAAAGATAGGACTAGCGGACTCCTTGGAGCAGTACTTC
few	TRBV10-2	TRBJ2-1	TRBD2	CASSEHTLAGVSNEQFF	TGCGCCAGCAGTGAGCACACTTTAGCGGGAGTCTCCAATGAGCAGTTCTTC
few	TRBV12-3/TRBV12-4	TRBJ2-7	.	CASSWGESSYEQYF	TGTGCCAGCAGTTGGGGGGAGAGCTCCTACGAGCAGTACTTC
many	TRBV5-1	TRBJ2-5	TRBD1	CASSLGDRPRQETQYF	TGCGCCAGCAGCTTGGGGGACAGACCCAGGCAAGAGACCCAGTACTTC
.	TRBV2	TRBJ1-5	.	CACQPGLSNQPQHF	TGTGCCTGCCAACCGGGGCTAAGCAATCAGCCCCAGCATTTT
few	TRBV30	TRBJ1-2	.	CAWRATYGYTF	TGTGCCTGGAGGGCAACCTATGGCTACACCTTC
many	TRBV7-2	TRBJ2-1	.	CASSSYWSSYNEQFF	TGTGCCAGCAGCTCGTACTGGAGCTCCTACAATGAGCAGTTCTTC
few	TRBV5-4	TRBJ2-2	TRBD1	CASSPAGTVMNTGELFF	TGTGCCAGCAGCCCTGCCGGGACAGTAATGAACACCGGGGAGCTGTTTTTT
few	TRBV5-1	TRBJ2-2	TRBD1	CASSLRGTGGSGELFF	TGCGCCAGCAGCTTGCGTGGGACAGGGGGTTCCGGGGAGCTGTTTTTT
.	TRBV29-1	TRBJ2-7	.	CSVEGPGAPHEQYF	TGCAGCGTTGAAGGTCCGGGGGCGCCCCACGAGCAGTACTTC
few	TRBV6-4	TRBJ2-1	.	CASSDSGQSSYNEQFF	TGTGCCAGCAGTGACTCCGGACAAAGCTCCTACAATGAGCAGTTCTTC
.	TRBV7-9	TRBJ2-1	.	CASSLGHPSDEQFF	TGTGCCAGCAGCTTAGGCCACCCCAGCGATGAGCAGTTCTTC
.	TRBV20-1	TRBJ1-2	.	CSARVDEIYGYTF	TGCAGTGCTAGAGTTGACGAGATTTATGGCTACACCTTC
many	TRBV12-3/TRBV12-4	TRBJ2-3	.	CASSFLVGTDTQYF	TGTGCCAGCAGTTTTTTGGTGGGCACAGATACGCAGTATTTT
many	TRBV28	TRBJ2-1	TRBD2	CASSLGGRPQYNEQFF	TGTGCCAGCAGTTTGGGCGGGAGGCCTCAATACAATGAGCAGTTCTTC
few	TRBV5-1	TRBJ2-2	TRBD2	CASSLGTSGRNTGELFF	TGCGCCAGCAGCTTGGGGACTAGCGGGCGGAACACCGGGGAGCTGTTTTTT
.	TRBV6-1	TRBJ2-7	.	CASRPRGDSVYEQYF	TGTGCCAGCAGGCCCCGGGGGGACAGTGTCTACGAGCAGTACTTC
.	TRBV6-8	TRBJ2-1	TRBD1	CASSYPGQVYNEQFF	TGTGCCAGCAGTTATCCGGGACAGGTATACAATGAGCAGTTCTTC
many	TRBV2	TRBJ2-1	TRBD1	CASQDRGPYNEQFF	TGTGCCAGTCAAGACAGGGGTCCCTACAATGAGCAGTTCTTC
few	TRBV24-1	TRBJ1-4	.	CATSVQDPLPFF	TGTGCCACCAGTGTGCAGGACCCCCTACCGTTTTTT
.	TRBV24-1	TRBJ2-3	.	CATSDLRTVDTQYF	TGTGCCACCAGTGATTTGCGGACGGTCGATACGCAGTATTTT
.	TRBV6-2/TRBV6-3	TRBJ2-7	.	CASSYNPSEQYF	TGTGCCAGCAGTTATAATCCAAGCGAGCAGTACTTC
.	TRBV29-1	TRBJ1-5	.	CSVRTDSNQPQHF	TGCAGCGTCAGGACAGATAGCAATCAGCCCCAGCATTTT
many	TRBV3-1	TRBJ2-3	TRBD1	CASSLDVPGQGLGTDTQYF	TGTGCCAGCAGCCTCGATGTCCCGGGACAGGGTTTGGGGACAGATACGCAGTATTTT
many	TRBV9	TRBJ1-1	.	CASSVGTNTEAFF	TGTGCCAGCAGCGTAGGTACTAACACTGAAGCTTTCTTT
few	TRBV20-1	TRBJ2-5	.	CSARDRRTVLQETQYF	TGCAGTGCTAGAGATCGTCGGACGGTCCTACAAGAGACCCAGTACTTC
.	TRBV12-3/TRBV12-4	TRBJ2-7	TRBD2	CASSLSSGLYEQYF	TGTGCCAGCAGTTTATCTAGCGGGCTCTACGAGCAGTACTTC
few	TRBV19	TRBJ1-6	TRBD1	CASSPRTGPRGSPLHF	TGTGCCAGTAGCCCACGGACAGGCCCTCGGGGTTCACCCCTCCACTTT
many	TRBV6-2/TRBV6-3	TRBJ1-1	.	CASSLWGWNTEAFF	TGTGCCAGCAGCCTATGGGGTTGGAACACTGAAGCTTTCTTT